This TCR beta chain comes out of a study of CD4 and CD8 cells across lung adenocarcinoma regions. As to this clonotype: One junction end disagrees with the germline gene, perhaps due to a read error.

Localized lung adenocarcinoma, a non-small cell lung cancer, affected the donors. The CDR3 runs 14 residues. In germline, CDR1 is MNHNS, CDR2 SASEGT. TCRdb passed the PCR reads through MiXCR, listing each CDR3 protein once. The table has 6,500 to 10,000 distinct CDR3 sequences, around 50% seen once; the top ten hold about 20%. The V call is TRBV6-1, the J call TRBJ2-5; D may correspond to TRBD1 or TRBD2 (5 bases each). This TCR came from a female donor with lung adenocarcinoma. The CD4 and CD8 labels of this study may be unreliable. What was sequenced was CD8+ T cells from the center of a lung tumor. As DNA, the CDR3 is TGTGCCGGCAACCGGGGACGAGCCAAAGACACCCAGTACTTC. Encoded protein: CAGNRGRAKDTQYF.